This T cell receptor beta chain was recovered during a study of cytomegalovirus exposure and HLA in healthy donors. Findings of the study overall: Most TCR sequences were seen very rarely across donors, but some public TCRs occurred in many.

An approximately 120-subject validation cohort, separate from the approximately 670-subject first cohort, supplied the donors. Libraries were prepared by immunoSEQ multiplex PCR; TCRdb keeps only in-frame clonotypes and omits some of them. In the table there are under 75,000 clones, roughly 95% of which are singletons. In regard to this clone: No antigen is known for it.

The source is a woman between 18 and 29 years old in good health and CMV-seronegative. What was sequenced was PBMCs.

As DNA, the CDR3 is TGCGCCAGCAGCCCCCGAGGTAGCGGGGGGCAAGAGACCCAGTACTTC. Protein: CASSPRGSGGQETQYF. The V and J genes are TRBV4-3 and TRBJ2-5; 10 bases map to TRBD2. Per germline, CDR1 LGHNA and CDR2 YSLEER. V lost 4 bases, J lost 2 bases, and 7 bases stayed unmatched. The CDR3 is made up of 16 amino acids.